This T cell receptor (beta chain) was identified in a study of CD8 T cells in Susac syndrome. The RNA, about 0.45 to 1 ug, was put through reverse transcription using random hexamers. TCRdb redid the calling of the immunoSEQ multiplex PCR reads with MiXCR, one entry per CDR3 protein. The top ten hold 0.28% of the sample, which has around 130,000 distinct CDR3 sequences, 85% to 95% seen once. Germline CDR1 and CDR2: MGHRA and YSYEKL. Trimming cost V 4 bases and J 4 bases; bases outside gene matches: 11. The CDR3 is 16 residues long. FACS was used to enrich TEMRA cells, whereas the CD8+ and CD4+ T cells were obtained by negative isolation.

Source material: CD8+ T cells from PBMCs. This sequence originates from a human donor with Susac syndrome. This sequence joins TRBV4-1 and TRBJ1-1, with TRBD1 identical over 8 bases. CDR3: CASSPRTGSGGTEAFF. CDR3 nucleotide sequence: TGCGCCAGCAGCCCGCGGACAGGGTCCGGGGGCACTGAAGCTTTCTTT.